Shown below are 31 T cell receptor beta chains from a single sample sequenced in a study of regulatory T cells in long-lasting Graves disease. HTBI primers from iRepertoire and Arm-PCR of CDR3 regions yielded the TCR beta libraries. Using its own MiXCR run on the multiplex PCR reads, TCRdb lists one record per CDR3 protein. The profile shows approximately 480,000 distinct CDR3 sequences, 15% to 20% of them singletons. As for time point: newly diagnosed GD, antithyroid drugs for less than 3 months. Extracted RNA from PBMCs served as the source of the TCR library. These data were also reused for a study on T cells in Graves' hyperthyroidism and ophthalmopathy.

Sequencing was performed on peripheral blood mononuclear cells (PBMCs), taken at new diagnosis, from a patient treated with antithyroid drugs. The receptor source for this set is a man aged 40-49 years with Graves disease.

This clonotype was seen at least ten times. The chain employs TRBV7-9 and TRBJ2-6; no firm D call. V was pared by 2 bases and J by 2 bases, with 7 bases between. Per germline, CDR1 SEHNR and CDR2 FQNEAQ (reference sequence). The CDR3 has 15 residues. CDR3 DNA: TGTGCCAGCAGCTTAAGGGAAACTGGGGCCAACGTCCTGACTTTC. Amino acids: CASSLRETGANVLTF.

The chain links TRBV5-1 to TRBJ2-1; TRBD1 matches at 7 bases. The CDR3 runs 15 residues. V lost 1 base, J lost 4 bases, and 5 bases stayed unmatched. Germline CDR1 SGHRS, CDR2 YFSETQ. The CDR3 coding sequence is TGCGCCAGCAGCTTGACAGGGGAAGTATACAATGAGCAGTTCTTC. Translating gives CASSLTGEVYNEQFF.

In this sample, this clonotype turned up many times. V usage is TRBV7-9 and J usage is TRBJ2-7; D not resolved. This CDR3 is built from 17 residues. The V end was cut by 1 base, the J end by 8 bases, with 24 bases between. Germline lookup yields CDR1 SEHNR and CDR2 FQNEAQ (reference sequence). The CDR3 loop reads CASSLGDHDFSGVKQYF. CDR3 bases: TGTGCCAGCAGCTTAGGGGATCATGACTTCTCCGGCGTTAAGCAGTACTTC.

This chain connects TRBV25-1 to TRBJ2-2, with D tentatively TRBD2 (6 bases). This CDR3 has 14 amino acids. The germline V and J ends were trimmed by 4 bases and 5 bases, with 11 bases remaining between them. The germline gives CDR1 MGHDK, CDR2 SYGVNS. The chain's CDR3 is CASSVPAGTGELFF. Written as DNA, the CDR3 is TGTGCCAGCAGTGTTCCGGCGGGGACCGGGGAGCTGTTTTTT. The full variable domain, with the rest looked up from reference TRBV25-1 and TRBJ2-2, is EADIYQTPRYLVIGTGKKITLECSQTMGHDKMYWYQQDPGMELHLIHYSYGVNSTEKGDLSSESTVSRIRTEHFPLTLESARPSHTSQYLCASSVPAGTGELFFGEGSRLTVL.

V is TRBV25-1 and J is TRBJ1-5; D call uncertain. The CDR3 spans 11 residues. The V gene lost 8 bases and the J gene lost 10 bases, with 12 bases spanning the gap. Per germline, CDR1 MGHDK and CDR2 SYGVNS. The CDR3 DNA sequence: TGTGCCAGCGGGGAGGTGAGTCCCCAGCATTTT. As protein: CASGEVSPQHF. Supplemented by reference TRBV25-1 and TRBJ1-5, the full variable domain reads EADIYQTPRYLVIGTGKKITLECSQTMGHDKMYWYQQDPGMELHLIHYSYGVNSTEKGDLSSESTVSRIRTEHFPLTLESARPSHTSQYLCASGEVSPQHFGDGTRLSIL.

This clonotype has only a few counts. The rearrangement uses TRBV12-3 or TRBV12-4 and TRBJ1-1; D perhaps matches TRBD1 (6 bases). V lost 8 bases to trimming and J lost 0 bases, with 10 bases between them. The CDR3 contains 13 residues. The CDR3 region is CASRRGLNTEAFF. DNA of the CDR3: TGTGCCAGCCGCAGGGGACTGAACACTGAAGCTTTCTTT.

This sequence joins TRBV6-1 and TRBJ2-5; 7 bases line up with TRBD2. The germline V gene has CDR1 MNHNS and CDR2 SASEGT. V lost 3 bases and J lost 5; bases outside the gene matches: 12. This CDR3 spans 16 amino acids. The CDR3 sequence: CASSEALGGVLETQYF. The CDR3 coding sequence is TGTGCCAGCAGTGAGGCATTGGGGGGGGTTCTGGAGACCCAGTACTTC.

This clonotype was counted only a few times. The chain employs TRBV20-1 and TRBJ2-3, with a tentative D call TRBD2 (7 bases). Trimming took off 3 bases at V and 1 base at J, with 17 bases between the two ends. This CDR3 region has 16 residues. The V gene's germline CDR1 is DFQATT and CDR2 SNEGSKA (reference sequence). CDR3 region: CSASGGGRIGTDTQYF. CDR3 nucleotides: TGCAGTGCTAGCGGGGGCGGGAGAATCGGCACAGATACGCAGTATTTT.

In this sample, this clonotype turned up many times. CDR3 loop: CASSVQDFQETQYF. DNA of the CDR3: TGCGCCAGCAGCGTACAGGATTTCCAAGAGACCCAGTACTTC. The chain carries TRBV5-1 and TRBJ2-5; D possibly corresponds to TRBD1 (5 bases). Trimming removed 4 bases at V and 1 base at J, with 11 bases between. The CDR3 totals 14 residues. From germline, CDR1 is SGHRS and CDR2 YFSETQ.

CDR3 DNA: TGTGCCAGTAGTATCCCTCGGGCTATCCCTAGCACAGATACGCAGTATTTT. Protein product: CASSIPRAIPSTDTQYF. The V and J genes are TRBV19 and TRBJ2-3; D gene uncertain. Germline CDR1 and CDR2: LNHDA and SQIVND (reference sequence). The CDR3 extends over 17 amino acids. Trimming removed 3 bases at V and 0 bases at J, with 16 bases between.

This chain joins TRBV6-2 or TRBV6-3 and TRBJ2-3; perhaps TRBD1 as D (5 bases). The CDR3 sequence is 14 residues long. The germline V and J ends were trimmed by 6 bases and 2 bases, with 12 bases remaining between them. Germline V gene sequence: CDR1 MNHEY, CDR2 SVGEGT. DNA of the CDR3: TGTGCCAGCAGAATCCGACAGTTCACAGATACGCAGTATTTT. Translated, it gives CASRIRQFTDTQYF.

This clonotype was recorded many times. The chain combines TRBV28 with TRBJ2-7; 7 bases are shared with TRBD1. J lost 0 bases, V lost 6 bases, and 8 bases had no gene match. From germline, CDR1 is MDHEN and CDR2 SYDVKM. The CDR3 length is 15 residues. CDR3 region: CASSAGQVLSYEQYF. CDR3 nucleotides: TGTGCCAGCAGCGCCGGACAGGTCCTCTCCTACGAGCAGTACTTC.

This clonotype was recorded many times. The V call is TRBV7-9, the J call TRBJ2-1, with a tentative D call TRBD1 (6 bases). V dropped 5 bases and J dropped 13 bases, with 15 bases sitting between them. The CDR3 has 12 amino acids. From germline, CDR1 is SEHNR and CDR2 FQNEAQ (reference sequence). The CDR3 DNA follows: TGTGCCAGCAGCGCAGGGGCTACAGGTCAGTTCTTC. Translating gives CASSAGATGQFF.

The V and J genes are TRBV15 and TRBJ2-7; 9 bases are a match to TRBD1. Germline V CDR1 and CDR2: LNHNV, YYDKDF (reference sequence). V dropped 3 bases and J dropped 0; count of bases not matched to a gene: 21. CDR3 length: 21 residues. The CDR3 here is CATSRGMTGTGTFLSSYEQYF. The CDR3 coding sequence is TGTGCCACCAGCAGGGGGATGACCGGGACAGGGACCTTCCTAAGCTCCTACGAGCAGTACTTC.

The rearrangement links TRBV12-3 or TRBV12-4 to TRBJ2-2; perhaps D is TRBD1 or TRBD2 (6 bases each). The CDR3 covers 14 residues. V was clipped by 5 bases and J by 7 bases, with 14 bases between them. CDR3 in amino acids: CASSPRGGVGELFF. The CDR3 region has the DNA TGTGCCAGCAGTCCCAGGGGCGGGGTCGGGGAGCTGTTTTTT.

About this clonotype itself: A much larger clone lies a single base off, so this may be a read error. It is likely a read error, because the conserved phenylalanine at the end of the CDR3 is missing. This sequence joins TRBV7-8 and TRBJ2-3; D ambiguous. V was cut by 3 bases and J by 4 bases, with 11 bases left in between. The germline CDR1 and CDR2 sequences are SGHVS and FQNEAQ. CDR3 length: 14 residues. CDR3 amino acids: CASSFVVPPDTQYS. In nucleotides, the CDR3 is TGTGCCAGCAGCTTCGTAGTTCCCCCAGATACGCAGTATTCT.

The V gene is TRBV7-2, the J gene TRBJ1-1; 7 nucleotides align to TRBD1. V lost 6 bases, J lost 4 bases, and 11 bases stayed unmatched. This CDR3 is built from 15 residues. CDR1 and CDR2 from the germline V gene are SGHTA and FQGNSA. Here the CDR3 DNA reads TGTGCCAGCAGTTTTCTTAGCAACAGGGGCACTGAAGCTTTCTTT. This codes for CASSFLSNRGTEAFF.

The sample holds many counts of this clonotype. The rearrangement joins TRBV7-6 to TRBJ2-3; tentatively, D is TRBD2 (6 bases). The germline gives CDR1 SGHVS, CDR2 FNYEAQ. This CDR3 has 14 amino acids. Between the trimmed V and J ends, which lost 0 bases and 3 bases, there was a span of 7 bases. In DNA, the CDR3 is TGTGCCAGCAGCTTAGCGGGAGGAACAGATACGCAGTATTTT. The encoded protein is CASSLAGGTDTQYF.

At least ten counts were recorded for this clonotype. J is TRBJ2-5 and V is TRBV5-1, with TRBD2 matching 13 bases. With V trimmed by 3 bases and J by 1 base, 6 bases remained unmatched. Per the germline V gene, CDR1 is SGHRS and CDR2 is YFSETQ. The CDR3 sequence is 17 residues long. The CDR3 sequence: CASSSGLAGVLQETQYF. DNA of the CDR3: TGCGCCAGCAGCTCAGGACTAGCGGGAGTGCTCCAAGAGACCCAGTACTTC.

This clonotype was recorded many times. The chain is built from TRBV28 and TRBJ2-1; D may be TRBD1 (6 bases). The CDR3 totals 12 residues. Germline V gives CDR1 MDHEN, CDR2 SYDVKM. The CDR3 spells CTVLGGRNEQFF. In DNA form, the CDR3 reads TGTACCGTCCTAGGGGGTCGAAATGAGCAGTTCTTC.

This clonotype has just a few counts. This chain connects TRBV19 to TRBJ2-5; 7 bases fit TRBD1. This CDR3 spans 14 amino acids. Unmatched junction bases numbered 2, after V lost 2 bases and J lost 2 bases. CDR1 is LNHDA and CDR2 is SQIVND in the germline V gene (reference sequence). CDR3 sequence (DNA): TGTGCCAGTAGTATAACAGGGGATCAAGAGACCCAGTACTTC. It is translated as CASSITGDQETQYF.

The chain is built from TRBV7-6 and TRBJ2-7, with TRBD1 matching over 8 bases. Germline V lookup: CDR1 SGHVS, CDR2 FNYEAQ. Germline trimming cut 5 bases from V and 6 bases from J; bases unmatched to any gene: 12. This CDR3 is built from 15 residues. The chain's CDR3 is CASSGQGRFAREQYF. The CDR3 DNA is TGTGCCAGCAGCGGACAGGGCCGGTTTGCTCGCGAGCAGTACTTC.

This clonotype was counted at least ten times. V gene TRBV6-9 combines with J gene TRBJ2-1; 11 nucleotides match TRBD2. V lost 4 bases, J lost 2 bases, and 7 bases stayed unmatched. The V gene's germline CDR1 is MNHGY and CDR2 SVAAGI. The CDR3 loop spans 17 amino acids. CDR3 in DNA: TGTGCCAGCAGTTTATCCGGGACTAGCGGAACCTACAATGAGCAGTTCTTC. Protein product: CASSLSGTSGTYNEQFF.

There are many counts of this clonotype. V and J are TRBV5-1 and TRBJ2-1; a weak D match, TRBD2 (6 bases). With 5 bases removed from V and 8 bases from J, the gap between germline ends came to 17 bases. CDR1 SGHRS and CDR2 YFSETQ come from the germline V gene. The CDR3 has 14 amino acids. DNA of the CDR3: TGCGCCAGCAGTGGCGGGGCTCTCCAGGATGAGCAGTTCTTC. Protein: CASSGGALQDEQFF.

As to this clonotype: A much larger clone sits a single nucleotide away, making a read error possible. This chain uses TRBV2 with TRBJ2-1; no firm D call. Germline V gene data show CDR1 as SNHLY and CDR2 as FYNNEI. The CDR3 is made up of 12 amino acids. V was cut by 6 bases and J by 5 bases, with 8 bases left in between. The CDR3 reads CASSFSHNEQFF. CDR3 DNA: TGTGCCAGCAGCTTCAGTCACAATGAGCAGTTCTTC.

This clonotype occurred many times. CDR3 DNA: TGTGCCAGCAGTTTTCGGCAGGGAGACACCGGGGAGCTGTTTTTT. Encoded protein: CASSFRQGDTGELFF. This chain joins TRBV12-3 or TRBV12-4 and TRBJ2-2; perhaps D is TRBD1 or TRBD2 (5 bases each). The CDR3 is 15 residues long. Trimming stripped 3 bases from V and 3 bases from J, with 11 bases between.

In this sample, this clonotype turned up many times. The V gene is TRBV5-1, the J gene TRBJ1-1; D perhaps matches TRBD1 (5 bases). Germline values: CDR1 SGHRS, CDR2 YFSETQ. The CDR3 is 14 amino acids. V lost 0 bases and J lost 4, with 10 bases in between. CDR3 in amino acids: CASSLVGEGTEAFF. CDR3 sequence (DNA): TGCGCCAGCAGCTTGGTGGGGGAGGGCACTGAAGCTTTCTTT.

This clonotype was recorded many times. One end of the junction is discordant with germline, which a read error may explain. The rearrangement links TRBV7-3 to TRBJ2-3, with 8 bases aligning to TRBD2. CDR3 size: 16 residues. Germline V gene data show CDR1 as SGHTA and CDR2 as FQGTGA. In DNA form, the CDR3 reads TGTGCTAGCAGCTTAACAAGCGGGAGCGGCACAGATACGCAGTATTTT. Its translation: CASSLTSGSGTDTQYF.

The chain links TRBV2 to TRBJ1-5; D is unclear. The CDR3 extends over 13 amino acids. V was clipped by 6 bases and J by 3 bases, with 9 bases between them. Per the germline V gene, CDR1 is SNHLY and CDR2 is FYNNEI. CDR3 loop: CASRDDINQPQHF. The CDR3 DNA reads as TGTGCCAGCAGGGACGACATCAATCAGCCCCAGCATTTT.

The J gene is TRBJ1-5, the V gene TRBV25-1, with a possible D match to TRBD1 (6 bases). Trimming removed 7 bases at V and 4 bases at J, with 20 bases between. Looked up from germline, CDR1 is MGHDK and CDR2 is SYGVNS. The CDR3 has 16 residues. CDR3 DNA: TGTGCCAGCATTCAATCCGGGGGGGCGCAGAATCAGCCCCAGCATTTT. As protein: CASIQSGGAQNQPQHF.

This clonotype was found a few times. The chain recombines TRBV27 with TRBJ1-4; no clear D gene. Germline CDR1 is MNHEY and CDR2 is SMNVEV (reference sequence). Trimming removed 5 bases at V and 0 bases at J, with 10 bases between. The CDR3 extends over 15 amino acids. CDR3 DNA sequence: TGTGCCAGCAGTGCTAACCTTGCAACTAATGAAAAACTGTTTTTT. Amino acid sequence: CASSANLATNEKLFF.